Sequencing of this T cell receptor beta chain was carried out in a study of beta chain features in type 1 diabetes. Study results and caveats: Any HLA-type effect on TCRB rearrangement remained unresolved here. More deletions and fewer insertions at VDJ junctions were found in patients with type 1 diabetes.

This clone came up a few times. The target antigen is unknown. Heparinised blood was drawn once per donor, averaging roughly 120 mL. The germline V gene has CDR1 MDHEN and CDR2 SYDVKM. CDR3 length: 16 amino acids. The V gene end was trimmed by 5 bases and the J gene end by 0 bases; junction bases not matched to a gene: 7. The study reverse transcribed the entire isolated RNA, so it sequenced expressed TCRB transcripts. The assay was immunoSEQ multiplex PCR, and TCRdb's table has in-frame clones only and misses some. The sample lists 160,000 or so clones, around 10% occurring once. V and J are TRBV28 and TRBJ2-3; TRBD2 agrees at 8 bases. The sequencing input was central memory CD4+ T cells from blood. This TCR was sampled from a man aged 18 to 35 in good health. The CDR3: CASSSPGTRSTDTQYF. CDR3 DNA sequence: TGTGCCAGCAGTAGTCCCGGGACTAGAAGCACAGATACGCAGTATTTT.